One T cell receptor beta chain is described in this entry. The specificity of this receptor is unknown. No qualities accompany the bases; no much larger clone lies one base away. These data are taken from a study of technical replicates of blood from a few donors (dated by TCRdb to 2017 to 2019). The receptor library was made with the immunoSEQ multiplex PCR assay. The clones in this table, taken by TCRdb from immuneACCESS, are in-frame only. Not every clone is retained; where verified, under half of the shortfall comes from an unresolved V gene, and the cause of the rest is unknown. The sample has 65,000 to 90,000 clones on record, 95% to 98% of them singletons. Over 0.2% of the sample is in the top ten clones. From cysteine to phenylalanine, the CDR3 is 13 amino acids long. The kept DNA is CDR3 alone, 39 bases in frame from the first base. CDR1 SEHNR and CDR2 FQNEAQ were looked up in the germline V gene (reference sequence). Here V drops 6 bases and J drops 3 bases, and the junction holds 4 bases not matched to any gene.

The sample was T cells isolated from PBMCs. The V and J segments used are TRBV7-9 and TRBJ1-1; 7 of the junction bases match TRBD1. The sequence was obtained from a human donor in good health. The CDR3 sequence is CASREGAHTEAFF. The DNA is as follows: TGTGCCAGCAGGGAGGGGGCCCACACTGAAGCTTTCTTT.